Sequencing of this TCR beta chain was carried out in a study of cytomegalovirus exposure and HLA in healthy donors. The study's findings and limits: A later analysis appeared to link common viral pathogens to several of the most significant clusters. TCR beta V segments were, for the most part, productive about 87% or about 30% of the time in an earlier analysis.

Comments on this clone: As yet, its antigen is unknown.

A multiplex PCR was run with 60 Vbeta primers and 13 Jbeta primers. Original handling: Around 10 million of the approximately 80 million unique TCR beta chains counted in a later analysis were shared. Profiling relied on immunoSEQ multiplex PCR, and the TCRdb table lists in-frame clones only, not all of them. From that table come the V and J calls and clone size; the DNA was used to work out D and trimming. This repertoire shows some 250,000 clones, about four fifths found once; its top ten account for roughly 5%. The CDR3 is 15 amino acids. The germline CDR1 and CDR2 sequences are GTSNPN and SVGIG (reference sequence). The ends lost 0 bases at V and 5 bases at J; junction bases unmatched: 9.

This chain connects TRBV30 to TRBJ2-5; 7 nucleotides line up with TRBD2. The sequencing sample was made of PBMCs. The receptor's source is a woman aged 40 to 50 in good health and CMV-seropositive. CDR3 protein: CAWSVRTGGRETQYF. In nucleotides, the CDR3 is TGTGCCTGGAGTGTACGAACGGGAGGACGGGAGACCCAGTACTTC.